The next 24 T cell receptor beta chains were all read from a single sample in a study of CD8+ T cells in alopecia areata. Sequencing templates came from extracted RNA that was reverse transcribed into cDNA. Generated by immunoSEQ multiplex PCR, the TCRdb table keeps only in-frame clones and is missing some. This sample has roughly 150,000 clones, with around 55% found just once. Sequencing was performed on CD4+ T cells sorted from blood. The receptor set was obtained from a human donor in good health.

As DNA, the CDR3 is TGTGCCAGCAGCTCCTGGACTAGCGGGAGCCAATTTGAGCAGTTCTTC. Translation gives CASSSWTSGSQFEQFF. This rearrangement joins TRBV5-6 to TRBJ2-1; 13 positions match TRBD2. The germline CDR1 and CDR2 sequences are SGHDT and YYEEEE. CDR3 length: 16 amino acids. The V segment lost 3 bases and the J segment 9 bases; nucleotides outside the gene matches: 9.

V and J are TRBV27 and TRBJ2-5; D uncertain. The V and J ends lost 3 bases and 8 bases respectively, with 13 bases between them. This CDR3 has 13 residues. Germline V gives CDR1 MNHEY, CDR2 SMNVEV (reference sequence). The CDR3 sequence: CASSFLVTETQYF. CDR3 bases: TGTGCCAGCAGTTTTCTGGTAACTGAAACCCAGTACTTC.

The CDR3 DNA reads TGTGCCAGCTCACCCGGACCCATCTATGGCTACACCTTC. Its protein product is CASSPGPIYGYTF. This rearrangement joins TRBV18 to TRBJ1-2; D gene ambiguous. Trimming took 3 bases from V and 4 from J, leaving 9 bases between them. There are 13 residues in the CDR3. The germline CDR1 and CDR2 sequences are KGHSH and LQKENI.

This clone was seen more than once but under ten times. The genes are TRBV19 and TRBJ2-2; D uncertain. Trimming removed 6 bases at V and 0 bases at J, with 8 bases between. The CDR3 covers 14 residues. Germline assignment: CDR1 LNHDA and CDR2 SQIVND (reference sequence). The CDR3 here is CASSFATNTGELFF. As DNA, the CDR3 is TGTGCCAGTAGCTTCGCAACGAACACCGGGGAGCTGTTTTTT.

CDR3 sequence reads: CASYRTGKGAAFF. CDR3 DNA: TGTGCCAGCTACCGGACAGGGAAGGGCGCGGCTTTCTTT. J is TRBJ1-1 and V is TRBV5-4; 8 bases are a match to TRBD1. Germline CDR1 is SGHNT and CDR2 is YYREEE (reference sequence). The CDR3 length is 13 residues. V lost 7 bases to trimming and J lost 11 bases; unmatched junction nucleotides: 13.

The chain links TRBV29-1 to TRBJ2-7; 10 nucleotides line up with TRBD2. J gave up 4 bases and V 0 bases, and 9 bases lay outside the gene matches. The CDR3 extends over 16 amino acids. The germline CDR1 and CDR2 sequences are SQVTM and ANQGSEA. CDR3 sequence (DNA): TGCAGCGTTGAAGATAAGGCTAGCGGGAGATCGTACGAGCAGTACTTC. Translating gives CSVEDKASGRSYEQYF.

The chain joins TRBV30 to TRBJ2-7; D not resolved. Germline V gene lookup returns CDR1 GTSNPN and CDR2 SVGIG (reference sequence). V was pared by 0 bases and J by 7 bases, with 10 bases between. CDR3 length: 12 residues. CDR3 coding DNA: TGTGCCTGGAGTGTTACCATAAGAGAGCAGTACTTC. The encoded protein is CAWSVTIREQYF.

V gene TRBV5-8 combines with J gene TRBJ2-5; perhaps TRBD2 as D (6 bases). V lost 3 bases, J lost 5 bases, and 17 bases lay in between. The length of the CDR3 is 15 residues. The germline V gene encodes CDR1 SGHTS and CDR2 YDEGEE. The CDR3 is CASSSGGRVGETQYF. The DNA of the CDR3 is TGTGCCAGCAGCTCTGGAGGGAGAGTCGGGGAGACCCAGTACTTC.

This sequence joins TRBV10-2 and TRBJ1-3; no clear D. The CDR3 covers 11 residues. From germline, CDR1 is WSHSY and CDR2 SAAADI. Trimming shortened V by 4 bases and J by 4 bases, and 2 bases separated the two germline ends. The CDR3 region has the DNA TGCGCCAGCAGTGCAGGAAACACCATATATTTT. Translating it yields CASSAGNTIYF.

The CDR3 sequence: CASSSRTGPSTDTQYF. The CDR3 DNA follows: TGCGCCAGCAGCTCGCGGACAGGGCCCAGCACAGATACGCAGTATTTT. The chain is built from TRBV5-1 and TRBJ2-3, with TRBD1 identical over 8 bases. The CDR3 is 16 residues long. Germline V gives CDR1 SGHRS, CDR2 YFSETQ. The V and J ends lost 3 bases and 0 bases, in that order; junction bases with no gene match: 6.

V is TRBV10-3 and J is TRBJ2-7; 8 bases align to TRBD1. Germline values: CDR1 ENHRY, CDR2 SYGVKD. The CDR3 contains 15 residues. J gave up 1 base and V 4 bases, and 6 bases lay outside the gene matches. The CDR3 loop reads CAISGRGQESYEQYF. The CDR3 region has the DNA TGTGCCATCAGTGGGAGGGGACAGGAATCCTACGAGCAGTACTTC.

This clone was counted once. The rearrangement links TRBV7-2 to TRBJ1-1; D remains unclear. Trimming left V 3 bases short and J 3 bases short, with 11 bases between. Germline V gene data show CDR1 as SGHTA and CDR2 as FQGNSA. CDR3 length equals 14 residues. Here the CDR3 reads CASSFRGGDTEAFF. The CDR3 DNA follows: TGTGCCAGCAGCTTTCGGGGAGGTGACACTGAAGCTTTCTTT.

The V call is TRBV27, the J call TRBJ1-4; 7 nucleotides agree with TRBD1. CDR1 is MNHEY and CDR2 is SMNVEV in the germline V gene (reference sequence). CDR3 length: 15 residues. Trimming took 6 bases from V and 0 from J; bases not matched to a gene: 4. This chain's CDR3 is CASRPQGATNEKLFF. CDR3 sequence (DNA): TGTGCCAGCAGACCTCAGGGGGCAACTAATGAAAAACTGTTTTTT.

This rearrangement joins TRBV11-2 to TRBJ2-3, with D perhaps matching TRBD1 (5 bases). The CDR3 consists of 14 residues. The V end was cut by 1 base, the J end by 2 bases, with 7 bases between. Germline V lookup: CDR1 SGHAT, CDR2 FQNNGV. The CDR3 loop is CASSLGGATDTQYF. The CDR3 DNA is TGTGCCAGCAGCTTAGGTGGGGCCACAGATACGCAGTATTTT.

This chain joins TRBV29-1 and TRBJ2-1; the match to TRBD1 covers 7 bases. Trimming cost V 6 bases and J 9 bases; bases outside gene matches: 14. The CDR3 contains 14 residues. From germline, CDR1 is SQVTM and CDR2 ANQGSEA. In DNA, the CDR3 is TGCAGCGTGAAGGGACAGCGCGAAATGATTGAGCAGTTCTTC. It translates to CSVKGQREMIEQFF.

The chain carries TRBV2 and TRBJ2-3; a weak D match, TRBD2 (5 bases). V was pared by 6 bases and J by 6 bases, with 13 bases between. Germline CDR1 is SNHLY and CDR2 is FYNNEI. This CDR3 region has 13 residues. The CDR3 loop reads CASSRGGGDTQYF. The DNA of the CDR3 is TGTGCCAGCAGCCGTGGAGGCGGGGATACGCAGTATTTT. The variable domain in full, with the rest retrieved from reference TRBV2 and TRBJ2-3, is EPEVTQTPSHQVTQMGQEVILRCVPISNHLYFYWYRQILGQKVEFLVSFYNNEISEKSEIFDDQFSVERPDGSNFTLKIRSTKLEDSAMYFCASSRGGGDTQYFGPGTRLTVL.

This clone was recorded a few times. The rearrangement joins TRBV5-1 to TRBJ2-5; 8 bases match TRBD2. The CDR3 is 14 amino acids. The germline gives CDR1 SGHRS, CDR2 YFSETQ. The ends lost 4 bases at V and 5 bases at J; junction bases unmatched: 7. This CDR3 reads CASSPGLVHETQYF. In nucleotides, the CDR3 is TGCGCCAGCAGCCCGGGACTAGTTCATGAGACCCAGTACTTC. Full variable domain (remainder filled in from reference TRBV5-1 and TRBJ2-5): KAGVTQTPRYLIKTRGQQVTLSCSPISGHRSVSWYQQTPGQGLQFLFEYFSETQRNKGNFPGRFSGRQFSNSRSEMNVSTLELGDSALYLCASSPGLVHETQYFGPGTRLLVL.

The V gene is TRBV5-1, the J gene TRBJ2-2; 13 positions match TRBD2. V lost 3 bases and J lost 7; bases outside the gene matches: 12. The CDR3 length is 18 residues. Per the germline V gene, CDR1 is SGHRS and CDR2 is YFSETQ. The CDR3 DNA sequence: TGCGCCAGCAGCTACCGCGGACTAGCGGGAGTTGGCGGCGGGGAGCTGTTTTTT. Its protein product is CASSYRGLAGVGGGELFF.

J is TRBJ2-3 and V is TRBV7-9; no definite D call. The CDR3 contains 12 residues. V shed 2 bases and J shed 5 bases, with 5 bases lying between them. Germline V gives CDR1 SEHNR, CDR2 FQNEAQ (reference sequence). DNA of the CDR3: TGTGCCAGCAGCTTAAAGATAGATACGCAGTATTTT. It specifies CASSLKIDTQYF.

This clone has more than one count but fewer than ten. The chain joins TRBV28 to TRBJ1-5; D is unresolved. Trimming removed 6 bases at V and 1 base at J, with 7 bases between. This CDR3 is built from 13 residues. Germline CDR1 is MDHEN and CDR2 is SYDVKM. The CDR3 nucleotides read TGTGCCAGCAGAATAGGGAGCAATCAGCCCCAGCATTTT. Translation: CASRIGSNQPQHF.

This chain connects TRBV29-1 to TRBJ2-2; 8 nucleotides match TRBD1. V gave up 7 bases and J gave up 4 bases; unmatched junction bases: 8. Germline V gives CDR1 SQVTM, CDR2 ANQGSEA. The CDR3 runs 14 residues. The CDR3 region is CSAKDRVGTGELFF. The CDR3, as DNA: TGCAGCGCCAAGGACAGGGTCGGCACCGGGGAGCTGTTTTTT.

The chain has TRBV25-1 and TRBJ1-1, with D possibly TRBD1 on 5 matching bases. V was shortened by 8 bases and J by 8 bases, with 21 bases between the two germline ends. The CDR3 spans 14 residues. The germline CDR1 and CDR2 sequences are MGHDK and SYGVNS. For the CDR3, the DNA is TGTGCCAGCGGGCAGGGTCCGGGCCACTCGGAAGCTTTCTTT. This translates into CASGQGPGHSEAFF.

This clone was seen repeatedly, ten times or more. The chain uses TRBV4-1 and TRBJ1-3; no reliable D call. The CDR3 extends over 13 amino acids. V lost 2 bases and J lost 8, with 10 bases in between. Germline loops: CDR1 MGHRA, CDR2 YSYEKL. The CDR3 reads CASSQKLWDTIYF. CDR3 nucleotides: TGCGCCAGCAGCCAAAAGCTCTGGGACACCATATATTTT.

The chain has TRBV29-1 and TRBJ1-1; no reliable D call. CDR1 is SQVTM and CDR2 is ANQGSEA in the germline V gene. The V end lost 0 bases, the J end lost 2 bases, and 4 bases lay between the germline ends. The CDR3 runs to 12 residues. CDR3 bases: TGCAGCGTTGAAGATCGAAACACTGAAGCTTTCTTT. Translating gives CSVEDRNTEAFF.